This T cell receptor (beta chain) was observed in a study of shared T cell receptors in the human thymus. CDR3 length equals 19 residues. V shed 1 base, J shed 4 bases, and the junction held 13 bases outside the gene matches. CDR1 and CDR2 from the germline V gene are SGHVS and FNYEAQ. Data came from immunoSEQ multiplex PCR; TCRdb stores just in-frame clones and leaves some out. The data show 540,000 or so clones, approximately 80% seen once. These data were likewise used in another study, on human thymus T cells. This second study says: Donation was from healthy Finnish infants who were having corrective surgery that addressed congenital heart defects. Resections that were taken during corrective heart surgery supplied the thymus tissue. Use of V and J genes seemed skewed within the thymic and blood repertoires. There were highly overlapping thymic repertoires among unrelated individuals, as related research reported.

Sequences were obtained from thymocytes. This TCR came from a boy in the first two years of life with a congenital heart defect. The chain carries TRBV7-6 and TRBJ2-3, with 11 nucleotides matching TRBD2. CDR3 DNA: TGTGCCAGCAGCTTAGAACTAGCGGGAGCGAGAAGGGGGCCAGATACGCAGTATTTT. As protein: CASSLELAGARRGPDTQYF.